The sequence of this TCR beta chain was determined in a study of blood T cell repertoires in COVID-19. Study at large: Samples representing acute and convalescent COVID-19 were sourced from the United States, Italy and Spain. T cells, B-cell-depleted T cells, or PBMCs supplied cDNA or gDNA.

This clone was recorded a few times. The CDR3 runs to 15 residues. Per the germline V gene, CDR1 is MNHEY and CDR2 is SVGAGI. Deletions cut 0 bases from V and 4 bases from J, with 11 bases between. Original processing methods: Estimated nucleated cell counts came from reference gene primer amplification. Profiling relied on immunoSEQ multiplex PCR, and the TCRdb table lists in-frame clones only, not all of them. That table supplies the V and J calls and clone size; D and trimming were determined from the DNA. Here the sample spans some 250,000 clones, 70% to 80% being singletons. The sequence was collected from an elderly woman with acute or convalescent COVID-19. The chain combines TRBV6-5 with TRBJ2-3; D perhaps matches TRBD1 (5 bases). Specimen: peripheral blood. The CDR3 DNA follows: TGTGCCAGCAGTTACTCTCAGGGTTATTCAGATACGCAGTATTTT. Its translation is CASSYSQGYSDTQYF.